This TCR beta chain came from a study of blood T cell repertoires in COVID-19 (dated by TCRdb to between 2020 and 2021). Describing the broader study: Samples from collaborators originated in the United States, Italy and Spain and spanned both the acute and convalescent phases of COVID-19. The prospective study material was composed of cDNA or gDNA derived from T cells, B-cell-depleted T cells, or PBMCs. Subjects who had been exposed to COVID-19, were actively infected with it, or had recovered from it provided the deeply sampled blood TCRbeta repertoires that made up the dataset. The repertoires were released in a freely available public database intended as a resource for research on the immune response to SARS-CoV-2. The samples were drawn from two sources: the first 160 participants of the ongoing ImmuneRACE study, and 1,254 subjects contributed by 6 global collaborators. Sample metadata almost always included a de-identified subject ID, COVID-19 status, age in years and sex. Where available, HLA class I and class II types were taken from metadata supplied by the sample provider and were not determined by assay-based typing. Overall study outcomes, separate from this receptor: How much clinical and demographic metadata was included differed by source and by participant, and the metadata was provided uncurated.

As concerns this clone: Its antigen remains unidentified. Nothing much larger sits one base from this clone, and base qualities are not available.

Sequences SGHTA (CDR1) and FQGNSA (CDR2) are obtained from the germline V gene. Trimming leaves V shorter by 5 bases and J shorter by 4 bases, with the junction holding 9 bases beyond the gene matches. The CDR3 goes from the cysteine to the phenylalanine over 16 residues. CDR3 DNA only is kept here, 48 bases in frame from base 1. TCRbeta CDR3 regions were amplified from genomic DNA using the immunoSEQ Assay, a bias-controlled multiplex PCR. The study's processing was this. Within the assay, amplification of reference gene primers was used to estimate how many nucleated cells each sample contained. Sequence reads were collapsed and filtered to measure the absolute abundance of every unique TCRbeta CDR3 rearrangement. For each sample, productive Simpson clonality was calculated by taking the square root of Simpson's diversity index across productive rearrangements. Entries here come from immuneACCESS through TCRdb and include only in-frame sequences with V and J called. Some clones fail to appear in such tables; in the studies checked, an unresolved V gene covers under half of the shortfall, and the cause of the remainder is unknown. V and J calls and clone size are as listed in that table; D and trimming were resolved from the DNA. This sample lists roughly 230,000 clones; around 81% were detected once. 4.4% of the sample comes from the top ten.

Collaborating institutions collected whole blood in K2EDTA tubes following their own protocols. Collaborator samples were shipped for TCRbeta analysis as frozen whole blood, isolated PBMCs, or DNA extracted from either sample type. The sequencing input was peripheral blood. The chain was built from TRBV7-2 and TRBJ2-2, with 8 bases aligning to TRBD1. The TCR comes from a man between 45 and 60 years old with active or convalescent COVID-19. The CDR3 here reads CASSPSGGSRTGELFF. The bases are TGTGCCAGCAGCCCCTCAGGGGGCAGTCGCACCGGGGAGCTGTTTTTT.